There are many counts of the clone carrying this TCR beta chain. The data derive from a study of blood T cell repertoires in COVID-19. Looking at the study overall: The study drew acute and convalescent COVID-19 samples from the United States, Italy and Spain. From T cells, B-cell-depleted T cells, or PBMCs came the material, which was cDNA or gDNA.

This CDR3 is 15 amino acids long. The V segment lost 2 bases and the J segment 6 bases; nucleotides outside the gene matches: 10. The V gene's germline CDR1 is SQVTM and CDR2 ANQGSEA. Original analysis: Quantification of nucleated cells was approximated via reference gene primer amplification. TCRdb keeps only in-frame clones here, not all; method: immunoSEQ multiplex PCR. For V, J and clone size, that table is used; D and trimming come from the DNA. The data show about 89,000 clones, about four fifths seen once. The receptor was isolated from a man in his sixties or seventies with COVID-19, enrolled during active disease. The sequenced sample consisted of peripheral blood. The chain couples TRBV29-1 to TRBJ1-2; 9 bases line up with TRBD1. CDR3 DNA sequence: TGCAGCGTTGAATGGCCCCAGGGACAGGGAGATGGCTACACCTTC. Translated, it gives CSVEWPQGQGDGYTF.